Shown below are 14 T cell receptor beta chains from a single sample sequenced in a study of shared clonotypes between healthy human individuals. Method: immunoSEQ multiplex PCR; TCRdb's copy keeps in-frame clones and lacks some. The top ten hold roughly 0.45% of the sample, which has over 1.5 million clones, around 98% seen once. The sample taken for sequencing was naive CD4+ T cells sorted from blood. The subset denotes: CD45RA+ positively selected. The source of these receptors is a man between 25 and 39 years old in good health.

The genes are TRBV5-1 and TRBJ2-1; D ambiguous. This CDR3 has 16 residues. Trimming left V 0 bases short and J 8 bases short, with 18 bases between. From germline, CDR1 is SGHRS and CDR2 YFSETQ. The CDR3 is CASSLESLPGRYEQFF. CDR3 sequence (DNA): TGCGCCAGCAGCTTGGAATCGCTACCGGGTCGTTATGAGCAGTTCTTC.

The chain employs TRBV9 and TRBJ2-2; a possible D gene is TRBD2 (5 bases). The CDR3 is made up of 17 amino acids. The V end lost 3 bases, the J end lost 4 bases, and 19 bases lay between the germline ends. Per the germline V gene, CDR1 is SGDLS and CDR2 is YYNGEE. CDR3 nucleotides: TGTGCCAGCAGCGGGGGAGTCTCCGGGTTGGGCACCGGGGAGCTGTTTTTT. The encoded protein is CASSGGVSGLGTGELFF.

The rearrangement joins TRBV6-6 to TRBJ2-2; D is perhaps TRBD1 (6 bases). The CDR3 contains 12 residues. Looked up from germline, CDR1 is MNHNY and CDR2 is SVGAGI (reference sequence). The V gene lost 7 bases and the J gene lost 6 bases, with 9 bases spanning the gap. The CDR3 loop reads CASTDRPGELFF. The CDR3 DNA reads TGTGCCAGCACCGACAGGCCCGGGGAGCTGTTTTTT.

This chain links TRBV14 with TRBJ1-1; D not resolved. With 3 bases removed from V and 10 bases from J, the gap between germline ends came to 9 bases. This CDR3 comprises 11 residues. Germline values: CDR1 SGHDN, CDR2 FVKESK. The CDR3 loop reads CASSHLRVAFF. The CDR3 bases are TGTGCCAGCAGCCACTTACGGGTAGCTTTCTTT.

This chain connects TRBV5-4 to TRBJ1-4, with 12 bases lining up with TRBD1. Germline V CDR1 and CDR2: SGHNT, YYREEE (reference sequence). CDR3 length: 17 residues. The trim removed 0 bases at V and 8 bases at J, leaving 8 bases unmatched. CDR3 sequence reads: CASSLALGTGGAEKLFF. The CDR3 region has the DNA TGTGCCAGCAGCTTGGCCCTCGGGACAGGGGGCGCGGAAAAACTGTTTTTT.

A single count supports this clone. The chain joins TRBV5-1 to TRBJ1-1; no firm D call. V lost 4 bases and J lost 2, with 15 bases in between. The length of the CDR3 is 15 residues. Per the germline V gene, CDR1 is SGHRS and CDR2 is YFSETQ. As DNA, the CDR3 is TGCGCCAGCAGCGGTGGTGAAGCCTTAAACACTGAAGCTTTCTTT. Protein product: CASSGGEALNTEAFF.

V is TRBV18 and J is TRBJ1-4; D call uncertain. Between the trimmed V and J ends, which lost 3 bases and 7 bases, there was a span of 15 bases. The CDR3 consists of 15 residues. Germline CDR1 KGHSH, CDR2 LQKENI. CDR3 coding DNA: TGTGCCAGCTCACCTACCGACGTCAACAGTGAAAAACTGTTTTTT. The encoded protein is CASSPTDVNSEKLFF.

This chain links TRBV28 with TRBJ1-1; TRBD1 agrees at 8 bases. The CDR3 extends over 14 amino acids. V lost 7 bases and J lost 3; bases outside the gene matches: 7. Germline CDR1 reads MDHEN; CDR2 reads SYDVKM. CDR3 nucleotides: TGTGCCAGCACAGGGGGCTATAGCGACACTGAAGCTTTCTTT. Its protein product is CASTGGYSDTEAFF.

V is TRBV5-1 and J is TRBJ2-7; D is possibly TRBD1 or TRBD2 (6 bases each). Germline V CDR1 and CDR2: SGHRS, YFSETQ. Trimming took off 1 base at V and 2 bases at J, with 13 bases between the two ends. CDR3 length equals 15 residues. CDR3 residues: CASSLRGETTYEQYF. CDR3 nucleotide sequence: TGCGCCAGCAGCTTGAGGGGGGAGACCACCTACGAGCAGTACTTC.

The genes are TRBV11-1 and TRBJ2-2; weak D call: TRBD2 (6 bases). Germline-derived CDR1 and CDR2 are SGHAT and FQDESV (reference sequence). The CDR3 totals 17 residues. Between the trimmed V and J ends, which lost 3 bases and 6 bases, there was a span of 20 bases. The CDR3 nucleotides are TGTGCCAGCAGCTTCGTCGGGTTTAGGACGGGGGCCGGGGAGCTGTTTTTT. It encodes CASSFVGFRTGAGELFF.

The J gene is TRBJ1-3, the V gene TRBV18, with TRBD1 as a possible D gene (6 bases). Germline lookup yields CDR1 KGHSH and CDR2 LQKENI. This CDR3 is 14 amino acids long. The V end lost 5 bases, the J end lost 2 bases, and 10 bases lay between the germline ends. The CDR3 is CASSTGSTGNTIYF. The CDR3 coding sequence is TGTGCCAGCTCAACAGGGTCAACTGGAAACACCATATATTTT.

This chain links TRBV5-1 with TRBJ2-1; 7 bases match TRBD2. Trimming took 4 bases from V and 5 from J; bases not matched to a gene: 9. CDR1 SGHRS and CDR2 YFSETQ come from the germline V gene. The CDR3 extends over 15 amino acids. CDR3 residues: CASSARSSGNNEQFF. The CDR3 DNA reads TGCGCCAGCAGCGCGCGGTCTAGCGGTAACAATGAGCAGTTCTTC.

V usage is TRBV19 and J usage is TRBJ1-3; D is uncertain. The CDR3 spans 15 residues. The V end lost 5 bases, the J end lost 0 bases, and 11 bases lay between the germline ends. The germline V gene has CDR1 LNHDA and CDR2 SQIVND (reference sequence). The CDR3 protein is CASSFNRVSGNTIYF. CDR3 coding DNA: TGTGCCAGTAGTTTCAACCGGGTCTCTGGAAACACCATATATTTT.

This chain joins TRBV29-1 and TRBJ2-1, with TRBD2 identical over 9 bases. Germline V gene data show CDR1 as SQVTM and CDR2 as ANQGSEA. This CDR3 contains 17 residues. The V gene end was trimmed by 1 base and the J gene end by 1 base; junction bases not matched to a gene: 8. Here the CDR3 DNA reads TGCAGCGTTGAAGTCTCAGCCAGCGGGAGGTCCTACAATGAGCAGTTCTTC. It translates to CSVEVSASGRSYNEQFF.